The clone carrying this TCR beta chain has ten or more counts. This sample was included in a study of blood T cell repertoires in COVID-19. For the study at large: The United States, Italy and Spain were the sources of the acute and convalescent COVID-19 samples. PBMCs, B-cell-depleted T cells, or T cells were the source of the cDNA or gDNA that made up the material.

TCRdb keeps only in-frame clones here, not all; method: immunoSEQ multiplex PCR. The sample lists roughly 120,000 clones, approximately 80% occurring once. The germline V gene has CDR1 MDHEN and CDR2 SYDVKM. V lost 7 bases, J lost 2 bases, and 11 bases lay in between. There are 14 residues in the CDR3. Material: peripheral blood. The chain combines TRBV28 with TRBJ1-4, with D hard to call. The receptor's source is a man in his fifties or sixties with acute or convalescent COVID-19. CDR3 DNA: TGTGCCAGCATCTCAGTCGCTACTAATGAAAAACTGTTTTTT. It encodes CASISVATNEKLFF. The full variable domain, its missing parts supplied by reference TRBV28 and TRBJ1-4, is DVKVTQSSRYLVKRTGEKVFLECVQDMDHENMFWYRQDPGLGLRLIYFSYDVKMKEKGDIPEGYSVSREKKERFSLILESASTNQTSMYLCASISVATNEKLFFGSGTQLSVL.